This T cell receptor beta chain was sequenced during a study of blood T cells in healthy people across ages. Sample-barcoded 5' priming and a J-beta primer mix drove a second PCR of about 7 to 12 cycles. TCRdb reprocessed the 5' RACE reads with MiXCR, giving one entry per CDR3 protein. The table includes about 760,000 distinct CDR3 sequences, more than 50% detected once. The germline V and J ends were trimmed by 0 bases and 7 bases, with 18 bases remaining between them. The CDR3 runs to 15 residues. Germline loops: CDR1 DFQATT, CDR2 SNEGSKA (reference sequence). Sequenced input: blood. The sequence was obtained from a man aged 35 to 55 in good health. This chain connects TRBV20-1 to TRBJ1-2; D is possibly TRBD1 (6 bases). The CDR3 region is CSARDRGGRNFGYTF. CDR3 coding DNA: TGCAGTGCTAGAGATCGAGGGGGGCGGAATTTTGGCTACACCTTC.